This is a list of T cell receptor beta chains from one sample in a study of blood T cell repertoires in COVID-19. Clones were read by immunoSEQ multiplex PCR, and TCRdb kept only the in-frame ones, dropping some. Here the sample spans over 200,000 clones, roughly 86% being singletons. The specimen sequenced was peripheral blood. Receptor source: a woman aged 45-65 years with acute or convalescent COVID-19. CDR3s leave out the opening cysteine and the closing phenylalanine or tryptophan.

v_gene	CDR3aa
TRBV29-1	SVEDVLGTGTNEQF
TRBV6-5	ASSQQRPTYNEQF
TRBV5-1	ASSLVGGADGYT
TRBV11-3	ASSLEGAGGQDTQY
TRBV7-9	ASGLGGTGGGNTIY
TRBV11-2	ASSSTTGGSGTEAF
TRBV10-3	AIARADRGGGEKLF
TRBV7-9	ASSTLTGGENTGELF
TRBV29-1	SVDVFTWTSTRRQETQY
TRBV6-1	ASSGTGTGYAGLSGHT
TRBV4-1	ASSPLLLARGHRTGYEQY
TRBV28	ASLDRNNQPQH
TRBV18	ASSPGQPSYEQY
TRBV7-9	ASSLEAGTSYNSPLH
TRBV5-6	ASGKGRAGDTQY
TRBV12-3/TRBV12-4	ASSLGSGYGYT
TRBV30	AWSEQALAYGYT
TRBV5-4	ASSLLAGGGGNEQF
TRBV7-2	ASSTQAGANTGELF
TRBV5-6	ASSPPNRSAGELF
TRBV5-1	ASSLKGSGTEAF
TRBV9	ASDRDPRGVYEQY
TRBV7-2	ASSLGGLASNEQF
TRBV7-9	ASRLARNEQF
TRBV21-1	ASSKENGTGYGYT
TRBV25-1	ASSAQGRDEQF